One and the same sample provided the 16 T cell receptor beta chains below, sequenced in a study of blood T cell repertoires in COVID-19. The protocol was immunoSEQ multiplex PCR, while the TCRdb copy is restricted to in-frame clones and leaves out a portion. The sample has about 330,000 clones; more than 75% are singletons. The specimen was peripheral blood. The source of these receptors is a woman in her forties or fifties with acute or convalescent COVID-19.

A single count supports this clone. This CDR3 reads CASSPRQGATHGYTF. CDR3 nucleotide sequence: TGTGCCAGCAGCCCCAGACAGGGGGCGACGCATGGCTACACCTTC. V is TRBV9 and J is TRBJ1-2; 10 bases are shared with TRBD1. CDR3 size: 15 residues. The trim removed 4 bases at V and 6 bases at J, leaving 9 bases unmatched. The germline V gene encodes CDR1 SGDLS and CDR2 YYNGEE.

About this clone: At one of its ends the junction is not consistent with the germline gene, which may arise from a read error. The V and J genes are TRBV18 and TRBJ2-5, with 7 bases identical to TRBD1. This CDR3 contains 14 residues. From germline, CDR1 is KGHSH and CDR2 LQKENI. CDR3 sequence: CTSSPQGRWETQYF. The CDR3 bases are TGTACCAGCTCACCACAGGGGCGTTGGGAGACCCAGTACTTC.

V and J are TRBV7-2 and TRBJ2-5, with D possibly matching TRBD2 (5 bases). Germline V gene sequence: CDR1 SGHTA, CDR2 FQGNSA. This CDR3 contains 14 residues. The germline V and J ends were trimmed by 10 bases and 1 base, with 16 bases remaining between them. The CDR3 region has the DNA TGTGCCACCGTCCCCCCGGGGAGCCAAGAGACCCAGTACTTC. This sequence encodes CATVPPGSQETQYF.

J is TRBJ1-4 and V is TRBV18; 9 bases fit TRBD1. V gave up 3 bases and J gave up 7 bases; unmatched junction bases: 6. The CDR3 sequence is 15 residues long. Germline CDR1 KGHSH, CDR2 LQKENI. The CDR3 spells CASSPLLGQGEKLFF. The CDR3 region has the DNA TGTGCCAGCTCACCTCTGTTGGGACAGGGTGAAAAACTGTTTTTT.

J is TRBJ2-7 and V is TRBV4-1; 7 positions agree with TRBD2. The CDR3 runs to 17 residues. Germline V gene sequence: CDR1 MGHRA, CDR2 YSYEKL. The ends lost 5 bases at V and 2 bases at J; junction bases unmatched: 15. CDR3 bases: TGCGCCAGCAGCAAAGGAGGAGGTGCGGGAGTCCCCTACGAGCAGTACTTC. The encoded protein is CASSKGGGAGVPYEQYF.

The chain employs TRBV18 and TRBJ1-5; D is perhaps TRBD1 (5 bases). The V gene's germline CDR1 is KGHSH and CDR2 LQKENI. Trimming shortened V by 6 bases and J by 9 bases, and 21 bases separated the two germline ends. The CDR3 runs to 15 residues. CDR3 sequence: CASSLQRRDQGPQHF. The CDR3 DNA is TGTGCCAGCTCCCTTCAGCGGAGGGACCAGGGGCCCCAGCATTTT. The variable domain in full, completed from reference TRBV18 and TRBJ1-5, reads NAGVMQNPRHLVRRRGQEARLRCSPMKGHSHVYWYRQLPEEGLKFMVYLQKENIIDESGMPKERFSAEFPKEGPSILRIQQVVRGDSAAYFCASSLQRRDQGPQHFGDGTRLSIL.

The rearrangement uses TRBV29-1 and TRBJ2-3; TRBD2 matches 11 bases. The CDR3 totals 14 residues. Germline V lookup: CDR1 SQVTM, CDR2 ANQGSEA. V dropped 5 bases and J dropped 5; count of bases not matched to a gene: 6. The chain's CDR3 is CSVQLAGVVDTQYF. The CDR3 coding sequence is TGCAGCGTTCAACTAGCGGGAGTTGTAGATACGCAGTATTTT.

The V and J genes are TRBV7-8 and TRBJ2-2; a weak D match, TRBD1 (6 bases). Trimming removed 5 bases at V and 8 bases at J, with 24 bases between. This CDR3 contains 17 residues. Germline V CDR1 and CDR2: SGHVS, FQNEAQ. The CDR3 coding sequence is TGTGCCAGCAGCCCGACCACCGGGGACCTTAGGGGGGGGGAGCTGTTTTTT. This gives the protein CASSPTTGDLRGGELFF.

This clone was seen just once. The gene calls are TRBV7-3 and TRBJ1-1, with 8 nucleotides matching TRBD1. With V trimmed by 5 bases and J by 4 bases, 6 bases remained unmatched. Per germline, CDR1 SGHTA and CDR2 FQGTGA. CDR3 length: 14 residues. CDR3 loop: CASSTRGTGTEAFF. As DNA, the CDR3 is TGTGCCAGCAGCACCCGCGGGACAGGCACTGAAGCTTTCTTT.

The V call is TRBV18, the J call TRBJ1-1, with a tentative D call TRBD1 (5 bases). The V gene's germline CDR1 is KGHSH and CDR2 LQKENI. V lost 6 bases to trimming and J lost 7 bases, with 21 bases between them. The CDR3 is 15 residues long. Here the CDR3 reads CASSLAGGKDGEAFF. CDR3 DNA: TGTGCCAGCTCTCTCGCTGGGGGGAAGGATGGTGAAGCTTTCTTT.

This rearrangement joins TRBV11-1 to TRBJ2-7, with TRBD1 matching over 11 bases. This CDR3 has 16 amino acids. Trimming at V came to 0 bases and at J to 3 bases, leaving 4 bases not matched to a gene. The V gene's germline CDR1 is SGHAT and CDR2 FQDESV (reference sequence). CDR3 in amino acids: CASSLAPGTGGYEQYF. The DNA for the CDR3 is TGTGCCAGCAGCTTAGCGCCCGGGACAGGGGGCTACGAGCAGTACTTC. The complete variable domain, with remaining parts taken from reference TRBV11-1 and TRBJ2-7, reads EAEVAQSPRYKITEKSQAVAFWCDPISGHATLYWYRQILGQGPELLVQFQDESVVDDSQLPKDRFSAERLKGVDSTLKIQPAELGDSAMYLCASSLAPGTGGYEQYFGPGTRLTVT.

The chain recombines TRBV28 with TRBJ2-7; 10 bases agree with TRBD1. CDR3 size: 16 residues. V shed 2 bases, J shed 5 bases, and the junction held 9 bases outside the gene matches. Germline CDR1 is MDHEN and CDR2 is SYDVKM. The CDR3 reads CASSLGDRGTSNEQYF. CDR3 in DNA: TGTGCCAGCAGTTTAGGGGACAGGGGTACATCCAACGAGCAGTACTTC. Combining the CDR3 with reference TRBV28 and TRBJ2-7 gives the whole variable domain DVKVTQSSRYLVKRTGEKVFLECVQDMDHENMFWYRQDPGLGLRLIYFSYDVKMKEKGDIPEGYSVSREKKERFSLILESASTNQTSMYLCASSLGDRGTSNEQYFGPGTRLTVT.

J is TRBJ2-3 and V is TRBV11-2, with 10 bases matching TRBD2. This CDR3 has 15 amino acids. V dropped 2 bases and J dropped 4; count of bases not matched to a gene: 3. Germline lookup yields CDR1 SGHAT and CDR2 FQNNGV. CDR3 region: CASSLSSGGPDTQYF. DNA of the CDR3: TGTGCCAGCAGCTTATCTAGCGGGGGTCCAGATACGCAGTATTTT. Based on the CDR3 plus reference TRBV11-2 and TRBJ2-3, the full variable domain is EAGVAQSPRYKIIEKRQSVAFWCNPISGHATLYWYQQILGQGPKLLIQFQNNGVVDDSQLPKDRFSAERLKGVDSTLKIQPAKLEDSAVYLCASSLSSGGPDTQYFGPGTRLTVL.

The CDR3 sequence is CASSRADRDGYTF. The CDR3 DNA follows: TGTGCCAGTAGCAGGGCAGATCGGGATGGCTACACCTTC. V usage is TRBV19 and J usage is TRBJ1-2, with TRBD1 as a possible D gene (5 bases). The CDR3 is made up of 13 amino acids. The germline V gene encodes CDR1 LNHDA and CDR2 SQIVND (reference sequence). V dropped 6 bases and J dropped 6 bases, with 14 bases sitting between them.

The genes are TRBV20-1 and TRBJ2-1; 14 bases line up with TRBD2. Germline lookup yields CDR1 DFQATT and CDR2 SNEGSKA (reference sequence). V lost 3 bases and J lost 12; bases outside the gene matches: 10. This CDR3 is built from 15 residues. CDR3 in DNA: TGCAGTGCTAGTGTAGGGACTAGCGGGAGTGTGGGGCAGTTCTTC. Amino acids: CSASVGTSGSVGQFF.

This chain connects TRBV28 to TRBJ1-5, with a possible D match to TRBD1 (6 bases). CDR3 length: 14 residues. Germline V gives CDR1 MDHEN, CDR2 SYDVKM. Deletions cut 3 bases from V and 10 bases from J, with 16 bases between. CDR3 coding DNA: TGTGCCAGCAGTTTCCACAGGGTACATTTTCCCCAGCATTTT. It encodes CASSFHRVHFPQHF.